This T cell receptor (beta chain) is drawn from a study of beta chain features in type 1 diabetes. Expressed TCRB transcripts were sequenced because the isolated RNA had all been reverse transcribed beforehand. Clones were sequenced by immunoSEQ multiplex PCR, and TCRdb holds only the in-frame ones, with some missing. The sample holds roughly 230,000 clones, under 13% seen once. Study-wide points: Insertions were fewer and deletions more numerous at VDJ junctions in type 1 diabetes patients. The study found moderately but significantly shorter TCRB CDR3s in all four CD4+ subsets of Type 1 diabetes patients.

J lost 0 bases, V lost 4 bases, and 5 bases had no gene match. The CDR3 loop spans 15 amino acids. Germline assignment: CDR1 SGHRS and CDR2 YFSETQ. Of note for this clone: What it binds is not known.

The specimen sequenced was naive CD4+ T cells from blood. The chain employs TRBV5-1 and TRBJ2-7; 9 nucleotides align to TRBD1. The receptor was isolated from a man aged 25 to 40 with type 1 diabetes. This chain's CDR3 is CASSPRTGDSYEQYF. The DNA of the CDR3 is TGCGCCAGCAGCCCCCGGACAGGGGACTCCTACGAGCAGTACTTC.